This TCR beta chain emerged from a study of cytomegalovirus exposure and HLA in healthy donors. Study at large: As released early, the data held roughly 85 million unique TCRs from HLA-typed donors. Study outcomes and limitations: The study listed about 150 cytomegalovirus-associated TCR beta chains.

About this clone: What it binds is unknown.

13 Jbeta primers and 60 Vbeta primers were used for the PCR. Using immunoSEQ multiplex PCR, the repertoire was profiled, and TCRdb retains in-frame clones only, with some absent. In the table there are roughly 120,000 clones, 80% to 85% of which are singletons. CDR1 and CDR2 (germline): SGHRS, YFSETQ. This CDR3 region has 15 residues. The V and J ends lost 4 bases and 1 base respectively, with 15 bases between them. This TCR was sampled from a woman younger than 45 in good health and CMV-seronegative. Material: PBMCs. The rearrangement joins TRBV5-1 to TRBJ2-7, with D maybe TRBD1 (5 bases). The CDR3 DNA sequence: TGCGCCAGCAGCCTTAGGCAGGGTCCATCCTACGAGCAGTACTTC. It yields the protein CASSLRQGPSYEQYF.